The 30 T cell receptor beta chains given below trace back to one sample, sequenced in a study of breast tumors, draining lymph nodes, adjacent tissues. Samples came from axillary lymph nodes draining the breast cancer. TCRdb redid the calling of the multiplex PCR reads with MiXCR, one entry per CDR3 protein. The sample includes over 100,000 distinct CDR3 sequences, approximately 20% of them seen just once. The sequencing input was axillary lymph node tissue. Source of these receptors: a female donor with breast cancer. Some clones in this sample may be carry-over from other donors' samples.

CDR3 DNA: TGTGCCAGCAGTTTCCGACTAGCGGGAGGTGGGGAGACCCAGTACTTC. It is translated as CASSFRLAGGGETQYF. The chain employs TRBV12-3 or TRBV12-4 and TRBJ2-5; 13 bases line up with TRBD2. The CDR3 totals 16 residues. Trimming removed 3 bases from V and 5 bases from J; junction bases left unmatched: 6.

Many counts were recorded for this clonotype. V and J are TRBV28 and TRBJ2-1; TRBD1 is a possible D gene (5 bases). Germline assignment: CDR1 MDHEN and CDR2 SYDVKM. The CDR3 extends over 12 amino acids. V lost 8 bases and J 4 bases, leaving 9 bases between the germline ends. The chain's CDR3 is CASLGQYNEQFF. Here the CDR3 DNA reads TGTGCCAGCCTGGGGCAATACAATGAGCAGTTCTTC.

This clonotype was seen at least ten times. The chain has TRBV5-1 and TRBJ2-5; 9 bases align to TRBD1. The ends lost 5 bases at V and 5 bases at J; junction bases unmatched: 10. This CDR3 has 15 residues. Germline V CDR1 and CDR2: SGHRS, YFSETQ. The chain's CDR3 is CASSSGQGWLETQYF. The CDR3 bases are TGCGCCAGCAGTTCGGGACAGGGTTGGTTGGAGACCCAGTACTTC. Together with reference TRBV5-1 and TRBJ2-5, the CDR3 gives the full variable domain: KAGVTQTPRYLIKTRGQQVTLSCSPISGHRSVSWYQQTPGQGLQFLFEYFSETQRNKGNFPGRFSGRQFSNSRSEMNVSTLELGDSALYLCASSSGQGWLETQYFGPGTRLLVL.

This clonotype was detected ten times or more. The chain combines TRBV4-3 with TRBJ1-2; D unclear. Trimming left V 3 bases short and J 0 bases short, with 11 bases between. CDR1 is LGHNA and CDR2 is YSLEER in the germline V gene. The CDR3 has 15 amino acids. The DNA of the CDR3 is TGCGCCAGCAGCCACAACAGAAACCCTAACTATGGCTACACCTTC. Its protein is CASSHNRNPNYGYTF.

This clonotype was seen ten or more times. The chain uses TRBV15 and TRBJ2-5; 8 positions match TRBD1. Trimming removed 3 bases from V and 2 bases from J; junction bases left unmatched: 5. This CDR3 comprises 15 residues. CDR1 and CDR2 (germline): LNHNV, YYDKDF (reference sequence). The CDR3 is CATSSTRGQQETQYF. As DNA, the CDR3 is TGTGCCACCAGCAGTACCAGGGGGCAGCAAGAGACCCAGTACTTC.

The rearrangement uses TRBV28 and TRBJ2-2; the match to TRBD1 covers 7 bases. Trimming removed 3 bases from V and 4 bases from J; junction bases left unmatched: 2. This CDR3 is built from 14 residues. Germline-derived CDR1 and CDR2 are MDHEN and SYDVKM. CDR3 coding DNA: TGTGCCAGCAGTTTCCAGGGGGTCACCGGGGAGCTGTTTTTT. It codes for CASSFQGVTGELFF.

Many counts were recorded for this clonotype. V usage is TRBV4-3 and J usage is TRBJ2-3, with D maybe TRBD2 (6 bases). Germline V gene data show CDR1 as LGHNA and CDR2 as YSLEER. With 1 base removed from V and 1 base from J, the gap between germline ends came to 9 bases. The CDR3 spans 15 residues. The CDR3 loop reads CASSQGRVRTDTQYF. Written as DNA, the CDR3 is TGCGCCAGCAGCCAAGGGAGGGTCCGCACAGATACGCAGTATTTT.

This clonotype has at least ten counts. The chain has TRBV9 and TRBJ1-6; D perhaps matches TRBD1 (5 bases). V shed 0 bases and J shed 5 bases, with 12 bases lying between them. The V gene's germline CDR1 is SGDLS and CDR2 YYNGEE. The CDR3 length is 16 residues. The CDR3 loop reads CASSVGGTGDNSPLHF. The CDR3 DNA reads TGTGCCAGCAGCGTAGGCGGGACCGGAGATAATTCACCCCTCCACTTT.

This clonotype was observed a few times. The chain is built from TRBV30 and TRBJ2-5, with no clear D. The V and J ends lost 8 bases and 4 bases respectively, with 11 bases between them. CDR1 is GTSNPN, CDR2 SVGIG, per germline (reference sequence). The CDR3 is 11 residues long. The CDR3 reads CARELGETQYF. In DNA form, the CDR3 reads TGTGCCAGAGAGCTAGGAGAGACCCAGTACTTC.

In the case of this clonotype: A much larger clone is a single base away; this may be a read error. The genes are TRBV24-1 and TRBJ2-1; 9 bases align to TRBD1. This CDR3 spans 16 amino acids. CDR1 is KGHDR, CDR2 SFDVKD, per germline. V shed 1 base, J shed 9 bases, and the junction held 9 bases outside the gene matches. The CDR3, as DNA: TGTGCCACCAGTGATTTCATCGGGACAGGGAGGAGTGAGCAGTTCTTC. It translates to CATSDFIGTGRSEQFF.

To note about this clonotype: With a much larger clone just one base away, this may be a read error. The V and J genes are TRBV19 and TRBJ2-2; D tentatively fits TRBD1 or TRBD2 (6 bases each). Germline-derived CDR1 and CDR2 are LNHDA and SQIVND (reference sequence). The length of the CDR3 is 13 residues. CDR3 amino acids: CASSMGGGGEPFF. The CDR3 DNA reads TGTGCCAGTAGTATGGGGGGCGGCGGGGAGCCGTTTTTT. Together with reference TRBV19 and TRBJ2-2, the CDR3 gives the full variable domain: DGGITQSPKYLFRKEGQNVTLSCEQNLNHDAMYWYRQDPGQGLRLIYYSQIVNDFQKGDIAEGYSVSREKKESFPLTVTSAQKNPTAFYLCASSMGGGGEPFFGEGSRLTVL.

The table lists this clonotype with many counts. This rearrangement joins TRBV4-1 to TRBJ2-1, with TRBD2 identical over 15 bases. The CDR3 runs 13 residues. Losses at the gene ends were 6 bases for V and 9 bases for J; bases not matched to a gene: 0. In germline, CDR1 is MGHRA, CDR2 YSYEKL. CDR3 DNA sequence: TGCGCCAGCAGGGGACTAGCGGGAGGTGAGCAGTTCTTC. Its protein is CASRGLAGGEQFF.

Only a few counts were recorded for this clonotype. V usage is TRBV6-2 or TRBV6-3 and J usage is TRBJ2-5; TRBD2 aligns across 8 bases. Trimming cost V 5 bases and J 4 bases; bases outside gene matches: 6. The CDR3 spans 14 residues. Per the germline V gene, CDR1 is MNHEY and CDR2 is SVGEGT. The CDR3 loop reads CASSTGLALETQYF. The DNA for the CDR3 is TGTGCCAGCAGTACCGGACTAGCATTAGAGACCCAGTACTTC.

This chain connects TRBV20-1 to TRBJ2-5; D possibly corresponds to TRBD2 (6 bases). The CDR3 is 17 residues long. Germline CDR1 is DFQATT and CDR2 is SNEGSKA (reference sequence). Trimming removed 7 bases at V and 4 bases at J, with 28 bases between. CDR3 amino acids: CSVTLGRTGDRGETQYF. The CDR3 region has the DNA TGCAGTGTCACACTCGGTCGGACGGGAGACCGGGGAGAGACCCAGTACTTC.

This clonotype was picked up many times. The chain couples TRBV2 to TRBJ2-7; the D is unclear. Trimming took off 7 bases at V and 4 bases at J, with 14 bases between the two ends. Germline V gives CDR1 SNHLY, CDR2 FYNNEI. This CDR3 region has 13 residues. The CDR3 here is CASTRRPNYEQYF. CDR3 nucleotide sequence: TGTGCCAGCACTCGACGGCCGAATTACGAGCAGTACTTC.

About this clonotype itself: It may be a read error: a sequence one base away is much more abundant. This chain joins TRBV4-3 and TRBJ1-2; D is ambiguous. This CDR3 is built from 16 residues. V lost 3 bases, J lost 4 bases, and 18 bases lay in between. Germline assignment: CDR1 LGHNA and CDR2 YSLEER. The CDR3, as DNA: TGCGCCAGCAGCCAGGAGTTGGATCAGGCCCCCTATGGCTACACCTTC. It codes for CASSQELDQAPYGYTF.

There are a few counts of this clonotype. This chain connects TRBV18 to TRBJ1-3; 7 bases align to TRBD1. In germline, CDR1 is KGHSH, CDR2 LQKENI. The CDR3 extends over 14 amino acids. Trimming removed 3 bases from V and 4 bases from J; junction bases left unmatched: 3. In DNA, the CDR3 is TGTGCCAGCTCACCGGGACAGTCAGGAAACACCATATATTTT. Protein sequence: CASSPGQSGNTIYF.

This clonotype was seen repeatedly, ten times or more. The CDR3 region has the DNA TGTGCCAGCAGTGAAGAATGGGGCGTCAACTATGGCTACACCTTC. Protein product: CASSEEWGVNYGYTF. The chain is built from TRBV6-1 and TRBJ1-2; D possibly corresponds to TRBD1 (5 bases). CDR1 is MNHNS, CDR2 SASEGT, per germline. The CDR3 is 15 residues long. Trimming stripped 1 base from V and 2 bases from J, with 11 bases between.

This clonotype was recorded at least ten times. This chain uses TRBV6-5 with TRBJ1-2, with 11 bases lining up with TRBD1. With V trimmed by 6 bases and J by 4 bases, 4 bases remained unmatched. CDR1 and CDR2 from the germline V gene are MNHEY and SVGAGI. The CDR3 runs to 14 residues. CDR3 nucleotides: TGTGCCAGCAGAGAGGGACAGGGGGTCTATGGCTACACCTTC. Translation gives CASREGQGVYGYTF.

This clonotype came up many times. The chain recombines TRBV20-1 with TRBJ2-3; perhaps D is TRBD1 or TRBD2 (6 bases each). This CDR3 is 16 amino acids long. Germline values: CDR1 DFQATT, CDR2 SNEGSKA (reference sequence). Trimming stripped 1 base from V and 1 base from J, with 15 bases between. CDR3 nucleotides: TGCAGTGCTAGAGGGGGGGCGCGAGGAGGCACAGATACGCAGTATTTT. It translates to CSARGGARGGTDTQYF.

As concerns this clonotype: Being one base from a much bigger clone, this may be a read error. This chain uses TRBV7-7 with TRBJ2-7; 9 bases match TRBD1. In germline, CDR1 is SSHAT, CDR2 FNYEAQ (reference sequence). V dropped 5 bases and J dropped 3; count of bases not matched to a gene: 5. The CDR3 spans 14 residues. The CDR3 nucleotides are TGTGCCAGCAGCAAGGGACAGGGCGACTACGAGCAGTACTTC. Translating it yields CASSKGQGDYEQYF.

Remarks on this clonotype: This may be a read error, as it is one base from a much larger clone. The chain joins TRBV28 to TRBJ2-7; TRBD1 matches at 10 bases. The germline V gene encodes CDR1 MDHEN and CDR2 SYDVKM. This CDR3 has 14 residues. CDR3 sequence reads: CASSPRQGAHEQHF. As DNA, the CDR3 is TGTGCCAGCAGTCCTCGACAGGGGGCCCACGAGCAGCACTTC.

This clonotype occurred a few times. V usage is TRBV12-3 or TRBV12-4 and J usage is TRBJ1-1, with D possibly being TRBD1 (5 bases). The CDR3 runs 12 residues. With 6 bases removed from V and 8 bases from J, the gap between germline ends came to 13 bases. The CDR3 bases are TGTGCCAGCAGGGAACAGGCCCGGGAAGCTTTCTTT. This codes for CASREQAREAFF.

In its sample, this clonotype was seen many times. This chain joins TRBV7-3 and TRBJ2-3, with 12 bases fitting TRBD1. Germline-derived CDR1 and CDR2 are SGHTA and FQGTGA. The junction had 12 bases not matched to a gene; V was cut back by 6 bases and J by 5 bases. The CDR3 consists of 17 residues. The CDR3: CASRYAGTGGAGDTQYF. DNA of the CDR3: TGTGCCAGCAGATATGCCGGGACAGGGGGCGCCGGAGATACGCAGTATTTT.

This clonotype was seen many times. V usage is TRBV13 and J usage is TRBJ2-1; D is possibly TRBD1 (6 bases). In germline, CDR1 is PRHDT, CDR2 FYEKMQ (reference sequence). This CDR3 has 16 amino acids. The V end lost 0 bases, the J end lost 7 bases, and 16 bases lay between the germline ends. The CDR3, as DNA: TGTGCCAGCAGCTTAGGGTGGGCTGAGGGGGTAAATGAGCAGTTCTTC. Its translation is CASSLGWAEGVNEQFF.

This clonotype was counted at least ten times. J is TRBJ2-5 and V is TRBV12-3 or TRBV12-4; possibly TRBD2 for D (6 bases). V lost 6 bases, J lost 4 bases, and 15 bases lay in between. This CDR3 contains 14 residues. The CDR3 sequence is CASRIAQGGETQYF. For the CDR3, the DNA is TGTGCCAGCAGAATCGCGCAGGGAGGAGAGACCCAGTACTTC.

This clonotype showed up many times. This sequence joins TRBV7-6 and TRBJ2-7, with 8 nucleotides matching TRBD1. In germline, CDR1 is SGHVS, CDR2 FNYEAQ. V lost 1 base to trimming and J lost 6 bases; unmatched junction nucleotides: 2. The CDR3 loop spans 13 amino acids. CDR3 DNA: TGTGCCAGCAGCTTAGGGACAGGGAGCGAGCAGTACTTC. Protein product: CASSLGTGSEQYF.

This sequence joins TRBV20-1 and TRBJ2-4; D remains ambiguous. Per germline, CDR1 DFQATT and CDR2 SNEGSKA (reference sequence). The ends were cut back, 3 bases at V and 0 bases at J, with 30 bases in the middle. The CDR3 totals 21 residues. This CDR3 is CSASPRPGSLFLGLAKNIQYF. CDR3 DNA: TGCAGTGCTAGTCCGCGACCTGGATCTCTCTTTTTGGGTCTAGCCAAAAACATTCAGTACTTC.

Points on this clonotype: A read error is possible here, since a much larger clone lies one base away. The chain uses TRBV7-2 and TRBJ2-2; weak D call: TRBD1 (6 bases). Trimming stripped 2 bases from V and 5 bases from J, with 18 bases between. The CDR3 is 17 amino acids. The germline gives CDR1 SGHTA, CDR2 FQGNSA. As DNA, the CDR3 is TGTGCCAGCAGCTTAATGTGGGCAGGGGCTGGGACCGGGGAGCTGTTTTTT. Residues: CASSLMWAGAGTGELFF.

In its sample, this clonotype was seen many times. The gene calls are TRBV24-1 and TRBJ2-2, with D hard to call. The CDR3 runs to 14 residues. The V end lost 3 bases, the J end lost 1 base, and 5 bases lay between the germline ends. Germline V gene lookup returns CDR1 KGHDR and CDR2 SFDVKD. The CDR3 reads CATSDAGNTGELFF. As DNA, the CDR3 is TGTGCCACCAGTGATGCAGGGAACACCGGGGAGCTGTTTTTT.